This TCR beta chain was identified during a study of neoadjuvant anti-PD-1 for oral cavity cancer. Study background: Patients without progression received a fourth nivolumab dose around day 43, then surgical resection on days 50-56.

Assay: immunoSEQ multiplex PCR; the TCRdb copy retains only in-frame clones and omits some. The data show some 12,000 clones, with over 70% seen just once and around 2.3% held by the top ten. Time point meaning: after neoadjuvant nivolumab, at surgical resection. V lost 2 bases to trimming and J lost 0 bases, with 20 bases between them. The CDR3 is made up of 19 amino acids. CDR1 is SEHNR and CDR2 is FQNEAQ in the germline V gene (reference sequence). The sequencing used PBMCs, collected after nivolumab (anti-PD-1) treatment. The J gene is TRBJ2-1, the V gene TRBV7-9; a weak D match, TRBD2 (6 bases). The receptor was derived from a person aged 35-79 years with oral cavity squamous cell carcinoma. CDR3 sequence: CASSLPSLTSRSSYNEQFF. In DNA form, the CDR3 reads TGTGCCAGCAGCTTACCGTCCTTGACTAGTCGCTCCTCCTACAATGAGCAGTTCTTC.